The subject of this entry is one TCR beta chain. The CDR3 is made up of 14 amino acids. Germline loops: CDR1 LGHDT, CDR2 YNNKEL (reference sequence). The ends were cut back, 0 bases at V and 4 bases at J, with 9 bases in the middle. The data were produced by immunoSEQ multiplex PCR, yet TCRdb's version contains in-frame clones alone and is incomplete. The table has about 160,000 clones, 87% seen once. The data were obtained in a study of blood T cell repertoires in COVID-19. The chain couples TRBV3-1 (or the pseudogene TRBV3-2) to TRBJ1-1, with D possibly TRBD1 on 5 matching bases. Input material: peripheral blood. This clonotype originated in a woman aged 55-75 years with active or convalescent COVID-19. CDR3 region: CASSQETGPTEAFF. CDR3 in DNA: TGTGCCAGCAGCCAAGAAACAGGCCCCACTGAAGCTTTCTTT.